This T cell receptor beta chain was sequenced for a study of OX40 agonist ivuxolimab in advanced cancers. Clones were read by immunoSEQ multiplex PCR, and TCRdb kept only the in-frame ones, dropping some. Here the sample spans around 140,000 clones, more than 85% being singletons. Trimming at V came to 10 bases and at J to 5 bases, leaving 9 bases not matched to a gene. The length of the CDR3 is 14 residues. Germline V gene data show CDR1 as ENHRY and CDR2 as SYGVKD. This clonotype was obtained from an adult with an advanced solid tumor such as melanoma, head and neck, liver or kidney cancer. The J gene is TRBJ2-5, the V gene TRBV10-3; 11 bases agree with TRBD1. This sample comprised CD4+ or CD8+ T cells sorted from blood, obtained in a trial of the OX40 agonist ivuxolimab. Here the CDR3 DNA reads TGTGCCACCTCCCTTGGGACAGGGGGGGAGACCCAGTACTTC. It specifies CATSLGTGGETQYF.